Following are 27 T cell receptor beta chains from one sample sequenced in a study of blood T cell repertoires in COVID-19. Profiled with immunoSEQ multiplex PCR; TCRdb holds only in-frame clones, not every one. The table lists more than 200,000 clones, 88% of them singletons, with about 0.65% in the top ten. Sequencing was performed on peripheral blood. Receptor source: a human donor in a cohort sampled during active COVID-19.

J is TRBJ2-7 and V is TRBV5-1, with D possibly matching TRBD1 (5 bases). The CDR3 totals 12 residues. The germline V gene encodes CDR1 SGHRS and CDR2 YFSETQ. V lost 3 bases, J lost 4 bases, and 8 bases lay in between. The CDR3 sequence is CASSSQGYEQYF. For the CDR3, the DNA is TGCGCCAGCAGCTCCCAGGGTTACGAGCAGTACTTC. Combining the CDR3 with reference TRBV5-1 and TRBJ2-7 gives the whole variable domain KAGVTQTPRYLIKTRGQQVTLSCSPISGHRSVSWYQQTPGQGLQFLFEYFSETQRNKGNFPGRFSGRQFSNSRSEMNVSTLELGDSALYLCASSSQGYEQYFGPGTRLTVT.

The V gene is TRBV19, the J gene TRBJ1-5, with a possible D match to TRBD1 (5 bases). V gave up 5 bases and J gave up 0 bases, with 11 bases separating them. Germline CDR1 LNHDA, CDR2 SQIVND (reference sequence). The CDR3 is made up of 15 amino acids. CDR3 nucleotide sequence: TGTGCCAGTAGTTTAACGGGGGATAGCAATCAGCCCCAGCATTTT. Its protein product is CASSLTGDSNQPQHF.

The chain links TRBV27 to TRBJ2-7; D may be TRBD2 (7 bases). V lost 6 bases, J lost 3 bases, and 18 bases lay in between. CDR3 length equals 15 residues. CDR1 is MNHEY, CDR2 SMNVEV, per germline (reference sequence). The CDR3 DNA follows: TGTGCCAGCAGCCCAGTGGGGGGGCTCATCTACGAGCAGTACTTC. Its translation is CASSPVGGLIYEQYF.

This chain joins TRBV4-1 and TRBJ2-4, with 12 bases identical to TRBD2. Germline-derived CDR1 and CDR2 are MGHRA and YSYEKL. Trimming at V came to 4 bases and at J to 0 bases, leaving 16 bases not matched to a gene. The CDR3 has 21 residues. Here the CDR3 DNA reads TGCGCCAGCAGCCCCCATCCAGGGCTAGCGGGAGGGGGACTAGCCAAAAACATTCAGTACTTC. Translation gives CASSPHPGLAGGGLAKNIQYF.

This chain connects TRBV7-9 to TRBJ1-2; 7 bases fit TRBD1. The CDR3 consists of 16 residues. The V gene end was trimmed by 3 bases and the J gene end by 4 bases; junction bases not matched to a gene: 11. Germline CDR1 SEHNR, CDR2 FQNEAQ (reference sequence). The DNA of the CDR3 is TGTGCCAGCAGCTTTGACCTTTTAGGGACAGTCTATGGCTACACCTTC. This sequence encodes CASSFDLLGTVYGYTF.

This clone came up once. The V gene is TRBV4-3, the J gene TRBJ2-7; D uncertain. Trimming pared 0 bases from V and 7 bases from J, leaving 10 bases between. The CDR3 has 13 residues. Germline CDR1 reads LGHNA; CDR2 reads YSLEER. In DNA form, the CDR3 reads TGCGCCAGCAGCCAAGAACACCGGCGGGAGCAGTACTTC. Protein product: CASSQEHRREQYF.

The chain recombines TRBV29-1 with TRBJ1-3; a weak D match, TRBD1 (6 bases). CDR1 is SQVTM, CDR2 ANQGSEA, per germline. The CDR3 covers 14 residues. The V gene lost 6 bases and the J gene lost 1 base, with 13 bases spanning the gap. CDR3 sequence: CSVPDRLSGNTIYF. CDR3 DNA sequence: TGCAGCGTCCCCGACAGGCTGTCTGGAAACACCATATATTTT.

The chain recombines TRBV10-1 with TRBJ2-7; 9 bases are a match to TRBD2. Germline trimming cut 3 bases from V and 5 bases from J; bases unmatched to any gene: 11. CDR1 WNHNN and CDR2 SYGVQD come from the germline V gene (reference sequence). The CDR3 extends over 16 amino acids. This CDR3 reads CASSDLSSGGRDEQYF. The CDR3 nucleotides are TGCGCCAGCAGTGACCTAAGTAGCGGGGGCCGGGACGAGCAGTACTTC.

The chain has TRBV18 and TRBJ1-2, with TRBD1 matching over 10 bases. Germline CDR1 and CDR2: KGHSH and LQKENI. The CDR3 runs 15 residues. J gave up 8 bases and V 4 bases, and 10 bases lay outside the gene matches. The CDR3 spells CASSQGSGTGAGYTF. The DNA for the CDR3 is TGTGCCAGCTCACAAGGATCCGGGACAGGGGCGGGCTACACCTTC.

The chain employs TRBV5-4 and TRBJ1-1; D is unclear. V was trimmed by 2 bases and J by 0 bases, leaving 11 bases between them. The CDR3 loop spans 15 amino acids. Germline CDR1 SGHNT, CDR2 YYREEE (reference sequence). In DNA, the CDR3 is TGTGCCAGCAGCTTCGGAGGACGAGTGAACACTGAAGCTTTCTTT. This codes for CASSFGGRVNTEAFF.

This chain joins TRBV7-2 and TRBJ2-4; D gene uncertain. The length of the CDR3 is 18 residues. The germline gives CDR1 SGHTA, CDR2 FQGNSA. V dropped 1 base and J dropped 0 bases, with 16 bases sitting between them. CDR3 sequence (DNA): TGTGCCAGCAGCTTAGTCTTCGGTACAGATCTAGCCAAAAACATTCAGTACTTC. Amino acid sequence: CASSLVFGTDLAKNIQYF.

This clone came up a few times. The chain uses TRBV7-9 and TRBJ2-7; TRBD2 aligns across 13 bases. The CDR3 loop spans 15 amino acids. Looked up from germline, CDR1 is SEHNR and CDR2 is FQNEAQ (reference sequence). The V and J ends lost 2 bases and 3 bases, in that order; junction bases with no gene match: 1. In DNA, the CDR3 is TGTGCCAGCAGCTTACGACTAGCGGGAGGCTACGAGCAGTACTTC. It codes for CASSLRLAGGYEQYF.

This chain joins TRBV13 and TRBJ2-3, with TRBD2 matching 8 bases. The CDR3 has 16 amino acids. Germline CDR1 PRHDT, CDR2 FYEKMQ (reference sequence). Trimming cost V 5 bases and J 4 bases; bases outside gene matches: 11. The CDR3 DNA reads as TGTGCCAGCAGCCCCGCAGCGGGAGTAGCATCAGATACGCAGTATTTT. Translation: CASSPAAGVASDTQYF.

The chain combines TRBV19 with TRBJ1-3, with D possibly being TRBD1 (5 bases). With 10 bases removed from V and 1 base from J, the gap between germline ends came to 17 bases. The length of the CDR3 is 15 residues. CDR1 is LNHDA and CDR2 is SQIVND in the germline V gene (reference sequence). The CDR3 nucleotides read TGTGCCACCTCAGACACAACAGGTTCTGGAAACACCATATATTTT. It encodes CATSDTTGSGNTIYF.

The genes are TRBV5-4 and TRBJ1-2; 9 bases map to TRBD1. The CDR3 is 14 amino acids. Per the germline V gene, CDR1 is SGHNT and CDR2 is YYREEE (reference sequence). V lost 0 bases to trimming and J lost 8 bases; unmatched junction nucleotides: 5. CDR3 coding DNA: TGTGCCAGCAGCTTGGACAGGGGGCGAGTAGGCTACACCTTC. Translation: CASSLDRGRVGYTF.

The V and J genes are TRBV7-9 and TRBJ2-1; 7 bases map to TRBD2. Germline V CDR1 and CDR2: SEHNR, FQNEAQ (reference sequence). Trimming removed 2 bases from V and 4 bases from J; junction bases left unmatched: 14. The CDR3 contains 18 residues. CDR3 residues: CASSLFAAGDLPYNEQFF. The CDR3, as DNA: TGTGCCAGCAGCTTATTTGCGGCGGGAGACCTCCCTTACAATGAGCAGTTCTTC.

The table lists this clone with a few counts. The chain is built from TRBV6-6 and TRBJ1-1; 8 bases are shared with TRBD1. The length of the CDR3 is 15 residues. The trim removed 7 bases at V and 0 bases at J, leaving 7 bases unmatched. Germline CDR1 is MNHNY and CDR2 is SVGAGI (reference sequence). In DNA form, the CDR3 reads TGTGCCAGCAACTTGCGGACAGGGCTGAACACTGAAGCTTTCTTT. It is translated as CASNLRTGLNTEAFF.

The chain couples TRBV30 to TRBJ1-6, with no clear D. CDR3 length: 12 residues. The germline CDR1 and CDR2 sequences are GTSNPN and SVGIG (reference sequence). V was clipped by 1 base and J by 8 bases, with 6 bases between them. In nucleotides, the CDR3 is TGTGCCTGGAGTGCCGGGTATTCACCCCTCCACTTT. Residues: CAWSAGYSPLHF.

V gene TRBV10-3 combines with J gene TRBJ2-7; 14 nucleotides agree with TRBD2. Germline V CDR1 and CDR2: ENHRY, SYGVKD. V was clipped by 1 base and J by 5 bases; unmatched bases: 4. The CDR3 is 16 residues long. Here the CDR3 DNA reads TGTGCCATCAGTGAGTACGGGACTAGCGGGAGCGACGAGCAGTACTTC. It yields the protein CAISEYGTSGSDEQYF.

The V and J genes are TRBV28 and TRBJ2-7, with a possible D match to TRBD1 (5 bases). The CDR3 has 13 amino acids. V dropped 8 bases and J dropped 1 base, with 12 bases sitting between them. Germline V gene data show CDR1 as MDHEN and CDR2 as SYDVKM. The CDR3 DNA reads TGTGCCAGCCGTTATCAGGGATCCTACGAGCAGTACTTC. It specifies CASRYQGSYEQYF.

V usage is TRBV15 and J usage is TRBJ2-7, with 10 bases fitting TRBD1. Germline trimming cut 9 bases from V and 1 base from J; bases unmatched to any gene: 6. Germline-derived CDR1 and CDR2 are LNHNV and YYDKDF (reference sequence). The CDR3 is made up of 14 amino acids. The CDR3 here is CATAPGQGSYEQYF. CDR3 DNA sequence: TGTGCCACTGCTCCGGGACAGGGGTCCTACGAGCAGTACTTC.

The chain combines TRBV7-8 with TRBJ2-7; 9 bases are a match to TRBD2. CDR1 and CDR2 (germline): SGHVS, FQNEAQ. The length of the CDR3 is 15 residues. With 4 bases clipped from V and 2 bases from J, the junction kept 6 bases outside the gene matches. The CDR3 region has the DNA TGTGCCAGCAGCTCCGGGACTAGCAGAACCTACGAGCAGTACTTC. Amino acids: CASSSGTSRTYEQYF.

The V and J genes are TRBV4-3 and TRBJ2-1; possibly TRBD2 for D (6 bases). Germline CDR1 is LGHNA and CDR2 is YSLEER. The CDR3 runs 15 residues. Between the trimmed V and J ends, which lost 2 bases and 6 bases, there was a span of 14 bases. DNA of the CDR3: TGCGCCAGCAGCCAATTTGTGCGGGAAAGCAATGAGCAGTTCTTC. It encodes CASSQFVRESNEQFF.

The V and J genes are TRBV24-1 and TRBJ1-4, with 7 positions matching TRBD1. J gave up 7 bases and V 0 bases, and 10 bases lay outside the gene matches. Germline CDR1 is KGHDR and CDR2 is SFDVKD. CDR3 length: 17 amino acids. The DNA of the CDR3 is TGTGCCACCAGTGATTTGGGGCCCCGGGACAGAGTTGAAAAACTGTTTTTT. It yields the protein CATSDLGPRDRVEKLFF.

CDR3 sequence reads: CASSQSQDSYGYTF. CDR3 sequence (DNA): TGTGCCAGCAGCCAATCACAGGATTCCTATGGCTACACCTTC. The chain links TRBV16 to TRBJ1-2; possibly TRBD1 for D (5 bases). Trimming took off 0 bases at V and 4 bases at J, with 9 bases between the two ends. Germline values: CDR1 KGHSY, CDR2 FQNENV. This CDR3 has 14 amino acids.

The rearrangement joins TRBV19 to TRBJ1-1; a weak D match, TRBD1 (5 bases). Germline assignment: CDR1 LNHDA and CDR2 SQIVND (reference sequence). Between the trimmed V and J ends, which lost 5 bases and 4 bases, there was a span of 11 bases. The CDR3 is 13 residues long. The DNA for the CDR3 is TGTGCCAGTAGTGAAGGGGTCAGCACTGAAGCTTTCTTT. Residues: CASSEGVSTEAFF.

This rearrangement joins TRBV7-7 to TRBJ1-4; 7 bases are shared with TRBD1. Losses at the gene ends were 5 bases for V and 8 bases for J; bases not matched to a gene: 11. Germline V gene data show CDR1 as SSHAT and CDR2 as FNYEAQ (reference sequence). This CDR3 has 15 residues. The CDR3 region has the DNA TGTGCCAGCAGCCTAACCGGGACAGCTGTGGAAAAACTGTTTTTT. It translates to CASSLTGTAVEKLFF.